This T cell receptor beta chain was recovered during a study of T cells in Graves' hyperthyroidism and ophthalmopathy. TCR beta CDR3 sequences were amplified from RNA transcripts. HTBI primers were the set used in a first-round RT-PCR of the TCR CDR3. Each CDR3 protein is one row after TCRdb ran MiXCR on the multiplex PCR reads. Found here are fewer than 850,000 distinct CDR3 sequences, around 16% of them singletons; the top ten hold roughly 15%. The CDR3 loop spans 21 amino acids. Losses at the gene ends were 3 bases for V and 0 bases for J; bases not matched to a gene: 14. Per germline, CDR1 DFQATT and CDR2 SNEGSKA (reference sequence). Uncontrolled infections, other autoimmune diseases, pregnancy or lactation led to exclusion of patients.

The J gene is TRBJ2-1, the V gene TRBV20-1; 16 bases are a match to TRBD2. Sequencing used blood. The sequence derives from a man over 45 with Graves' hyperthyroidism. The CDR3 sequence: CSASPVHPGLAGGSSYNEQFF. The CDR3 nucleotides are TGCAGTGCTAGTCCGGTCCATCCGGGACTAGCGGGAGGGAGCTCCTACAATGAGCAGTTCTTC.